This note documents a single T cell receptor (beta chain) sequence. Its matching antigen is unknown. Treatment reported: oral pan-JAK inhibitor, 5-10 mg twice daily. CD4+ and CD8+ T cells were sorted from PBMCs stained for CD3, CD4 and CD8. After isolation, RNA underwent reverse transcription to generate cDNA as the sequencing template. Repertoires were generated with immunoSEQ multiplex PCR, while TCRdb's copy carries only in-frame clones and drops some. The table lists about 190,000 clones, around 56% of them singletons, with roughly 0.71% in the top ten. The data originate from a study of CD8+ T cells in alopecia areata. About the study: It was 6 to 18 months of tofacitinib, and then there were 6 months off drug. General study points: Compared with normal scalp, lesional scalp had higher clonality and more expanded CD8+ clones. Scalp clonality and expanded CD8+ clones among the top 100 were significantly decreased by tofacitinib.

The sample in question was CD4+ T cells sorted from blood, obtained at week 4, from a patient treated with tofacitinib. The receptor was derived from a human donor with alopecia areata.

The CDR3, as DNA: TGCAGCGTTGCATTGGGACACCGGAGCTCCTACGAGCAGTACTTC. Translation: CSVALGHRSSYEQYF. The chain joins TRBV29-1 to TRBJ2-7, with D tentatively TRBD1 (6 bases). The ends were cut back, 4 bases at V and 0 bases at J, with 16 bases in the middle. Per germline, CDR1 SQVTM and CDR2 ANQGSEA. This CDR3 comprises 15 residues.